This T cell receptor (beta chain) came from a study of T-cell memory formation after mild COVID-19. In the study overall: TCR clusters showed largely donor specificity.

This CDR3 spans 14 amino acids. Trimming removed 2 bases from V and 6 bases from J, with 12 bases in between. Overall study results and limits: Cross-reactive memory appears to have joined, as suggested by some responding clones showing up in pre-infection memory.

In the case of this clonotype: Its antigen is not known.

TCRdb re-called the 5' RACE reads with MiXCR, one entry per CDR3 protein. Of more than 250,000 distinct CDR3 sequences listed, around 17% are singletons. V usage is TRBV12-3 or TRBV12-4 and J usage is TRBJ2-3; possible D gene TRBD2, 5 bases. The receptor was isolated from a man between 18 and 35 years old who had mild COVID-19 (a few samples of this study predate the infection). Cell type and time point are not known. Sequencing input: PBMCs or a T cell subset sorted from them (not recorded which). The CDR3 bases are TGTGCCAGCAGTTTAAAGGCTAGCTCGGATACGCAGTATTTT. Translated: CASSLKASSDTQYF.